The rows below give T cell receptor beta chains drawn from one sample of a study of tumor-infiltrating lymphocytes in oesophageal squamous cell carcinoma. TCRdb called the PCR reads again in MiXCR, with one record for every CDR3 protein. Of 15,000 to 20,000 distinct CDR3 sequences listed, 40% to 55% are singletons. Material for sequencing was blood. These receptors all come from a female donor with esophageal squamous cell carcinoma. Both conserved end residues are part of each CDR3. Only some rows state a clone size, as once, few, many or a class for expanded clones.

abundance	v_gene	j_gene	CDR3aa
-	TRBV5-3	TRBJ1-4	CASSGDRRVNEKLFF
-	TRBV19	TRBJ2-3	CASTPSRGYTGELYF
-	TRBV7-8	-	CASSLGAGRRETQYF
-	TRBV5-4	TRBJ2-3	CASSLVSRASTDTQYF
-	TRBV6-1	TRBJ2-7	CASSLGGAYNEQYF
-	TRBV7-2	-	CASSPGLDGYEQFF
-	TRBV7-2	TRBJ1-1	CASSALVNGEAFF
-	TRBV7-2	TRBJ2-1	CASAADLVVTEQFF
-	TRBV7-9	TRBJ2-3	CASSSPSWGALDTQYF
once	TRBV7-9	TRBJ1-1	CASTSGGGRGAEAFF
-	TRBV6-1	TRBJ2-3	CASSTTGRRLATQYF
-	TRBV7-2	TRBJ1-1	CASSWGLTNTEAFF
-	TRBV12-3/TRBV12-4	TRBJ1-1	CASSRQGAGQFF
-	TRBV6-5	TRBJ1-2	CASNPGQTNGYTF
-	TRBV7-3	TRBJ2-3	CASSLSAGNTDTQYF
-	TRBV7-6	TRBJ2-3	CASSLNGAFVGDTQYF
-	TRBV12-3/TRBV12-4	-	CASSLVDLGRNEQFF
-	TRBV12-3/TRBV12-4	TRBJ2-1	CASSSGTSGGASEQFF
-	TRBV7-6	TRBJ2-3	CASSLAGGSTDTQYF
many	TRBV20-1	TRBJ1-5	CSARYDSNQPQHF
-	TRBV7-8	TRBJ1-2	CASSLVDKIRGGYTF
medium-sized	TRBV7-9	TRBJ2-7	CASSIQTSGSYEQYF
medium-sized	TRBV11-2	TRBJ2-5	CASSWGQVEETQYF
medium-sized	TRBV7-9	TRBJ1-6	CASSSPKGNSPLHF
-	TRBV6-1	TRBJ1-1	CASSRNWDTEAFF
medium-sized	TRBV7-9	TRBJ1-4	CASQYPGSNEKLFF
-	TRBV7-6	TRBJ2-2	CASSSQGGGIAGELFF
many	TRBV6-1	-	CASSSPTDRFEQYF
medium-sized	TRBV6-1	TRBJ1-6	CASSTDRDSPLHF
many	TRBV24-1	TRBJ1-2	CATQARGERGYTF
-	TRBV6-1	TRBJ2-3	CASSLGLAGMSF
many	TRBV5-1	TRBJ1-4	CASSRDAANEKLFF
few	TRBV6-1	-	CASSGGRGYGYTF
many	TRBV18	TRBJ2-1	CASSPPSGTGRGNEQFF
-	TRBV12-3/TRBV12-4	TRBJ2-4	CASSRPGGAAKNIQYF
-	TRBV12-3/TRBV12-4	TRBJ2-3	CASTSQAGNTDTQYF
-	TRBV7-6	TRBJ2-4	CASSLVDLPLGSDNF
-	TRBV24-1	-	CATRRGARDEQFF
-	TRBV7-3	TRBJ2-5	CASSLERGAGETQYF
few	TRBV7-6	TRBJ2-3	CASSFGSSDTQYF
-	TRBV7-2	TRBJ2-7	CASSAPPYEQYF
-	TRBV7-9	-	CASSFPGQELFF
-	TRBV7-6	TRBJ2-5	CASSLGPQETQYF
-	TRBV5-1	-	CASSPRGGGPSETQYF
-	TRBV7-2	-	CASSLDTGSYEQYF
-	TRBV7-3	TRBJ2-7	CASSPGSSSYNEQYF